These T cell receptor beta chains were read from a single sample in a study of blood T cell repertoires in COVID-19. This table comes from immunoSEQ multiplex PCR, and its TCRdb copy is limited to in-frame clones, with some not included. The data show approximately 300,000 clones, around 90% seen once. Sequenced sample: PBMCs or T cells enriched from blood (not recorded which). The receptors derive from a man between 60 and 75 years old who had recovered from COVID-19. Each CDR3 is given with its conserved first and last residue. D genes are given only for firm matches. Not every row has a clone size; where given, it reads once, few, many or a size class.

D gene: .
J gene: TRBJ2-1
clone size: .
V gene: TRBV5-1
CDR3 protein: CASSNVNADNEQFF
CDR3 DNA: TGCGCCAGCAGCAATGTGAACGCGGACAATGAGCAGTTCTTC

D gene: .
J gene: TRBJ1-2
clone size: .
V gene: TRBV4-2
CDR3 protein: CASSQADKIGPVYGYTF
CDR3 DNA: TGTGCCAGCAGCCAAGCGGACAAAATTGGACCTGTCTATGGCTACACCTTC

D gene: .
J gene: TRBJ1-5
clone size: once
V gene: TRBV28
CDR3 protein: CASSLGGGQGQPQHF
CDR3 DNA: TGTGCCAGCAGTTTAGGGGGGGGGCAAGGGCAGCCCCAGCATTTT

D gene: TRBD1
J gene: TRBJ1-5
clone size: .
V gene: TRBV28
CDR3 protein: CASSPRRGQGDNQPQHF
CDR3 DNA: TGTGCCAGCAGTCCCCGCCGCGGTCAGGGGGACAATCAGCCCCAGCATTTT

D gene: .
J gene: TRBJ1-3
clone size: .
V gene: TRBV4-2
CDR3 protein: CASSPAFGQSGNTIYF
CDR3 DNA: TGTGCCAGCAGCCCCGCCTTTGGACAGTCTGGAAACACCATATATTTT

D gene: TRBD1
J gene: TRBJ2-7
clone size: .
V gene: TRBV27
CDR3 protein: CASSLRQGFYEQYF
CDR3 DNA: TGTGCCAGCAGTTTGCGACAGGGGTTCTACGAGCAGTACTTC

D gene: TRBD2
J gene: TRBJ2-7
clone size: .
V gene: TRBV7-9
CDR3 protein: CASSLARAGGGSYEQYF
CDR3 DNA: TGTGCCAGCAGCTTAGCGAGGGCGGGAGGGGGTTCCTACGAGCAGTACTTC

D gene: .
J gene: TRBJ1-2
clone size: .
V gene: TRBV4-1
CDR3 protein: CASSASTANYGYTF
CDR3 DNA: TGCGCCAGCAGCGCCTCGACAGCAAACTATGGCTACACCTTC

D gene: .
J gene: TRBJ1-1
clone size: .
V gene: TRBV28
CDR3 protein: CASSLKFRNTEAFF
CDR3 DNA: TGTGCCAGCAGTTTAAAGTTCAGGAACACTGAAGCTTTCTTT

D gene: TRBD1
J gene: TRBJ1-1
clone size: .
V gene: TRBV5-1
CDR3 protein: CASSYGQGGTEAFF
CDR3 DNA: TGCGCCAGCAGCTACGGACAGGGAGGGACTGAAGCTTTCTTT

D gene: .
J gene: TRBJ1-6
clone size: .
V gene: TRBV3-1/TRBV3-2
CDR3 protein: CATSGDGNSPLHF
CDR3 DNA: TGTGCCACCTCAGGGGACGGGAATTCACCCCTCCACTTT

D gene: .
J gene: TRBJ2-6
clone size: .
V gene: TRBV6-1
CDR3 protein: CASSVGHFGGSGANVLTF
CDR3 DNA: TGTGCCAGCAGTGTGGGCCATTTTGGTGGCTCTGGGGCCAACGTCCTGACTTTC

D gene: .
J gene: TRBJ1-3
clone size: .
V gene: TRBV19
CDR3 protein: CASRSLGTAESRNTIYF
CDR3 DNA: TGTGCCAGTAGGTCACTCGGAACAGCCGAATCAAGAAACACCATATATTTT

D gene: TRBD2
J gene: TRBJ2-7
clone size: .
V gene: TRBV5-3
CDR3 protein: CARTPGRDETDSYEQYF
CDR3 DNA: TGTGCCAGAACCCCCGGGAGGGATGAGACGGACTCCTACGAGCAGTACTTC

D gene: .
J gene: TRBJ2-7
clone size: .
V gene: TRBV18
CDR3 protein: CASSPGQPSTYEQYF
CDR3 DNA: TGTGCCAGCTCACCCGGACAGCCCTCCACCTACGAGCAGTACTTC

D gene: .
J gene: TRBJ1-3
clone size: .
V gene: TRBV19
CDR3 protein: CASSINRDSGNTIYF
CDR3 DNA: TGTGCCAGTAGTATAAACAGGGACTCTGGAAACACCATATATTTT

D gene: TRBD1
J gene: TRBJ1-6
clone size: .
V gene: TRBV7-3
CDR3 protein: CASSSTGVNNSPLHF
CDR3 DNA: TGTGCCAGCAGCTCGACAGGGGTGAATAATTCACCCCTCCACTTT

D gene: .
J gene: TRBJ2-7
clone size: .
V gene: TRBV28
CDR3 protein: CASVTYEQYF
CDR3 DNA: TGTGCCAGTGTTACCTACGAGCAGTACTTC

D gene: .
J gene: TRBJ2-1
clone size: .
V gene: TRBV18
CDR3 protein: CASSPRDSTYNEQFF
CDR3 DNA: TGTGCCAGCTCACCACGGGACTCCACCTACAATGAGCAGTTCTTC

D gene: TRBD1
J gene: TRBJ1-4
clone size: .
V gene: TRBV4-1
CDR3 protein: CASSQDIRGQGAVDEKLFF
CDR3 DNA: TGCGCCAGCAGCCAAGATATTCGGGGACAGGGGGCCGTGGATGAAAAACTGTTTTTT

D gene: TRBD1
J gene: TRBJ1-5
clone size: .
V gene: TRBV30
CDR3 protein: CAWMSRDRGNSNQPQHF
CDR3 DNA: TGTGCCTGGATGTCCCGGGACAGGGGAAATAGCAATCAGCCCCAGCATTTT

D gene: TRBD2
J gene: TRBJ2-2
clone size: .
V gene: TRBV5-5
CDR3 protein: CASSTGLAGGPTGELFF
CDR3 DNA: TGTGCCAGCAGCACGGGACTAGCGGGAGGACCCACCGGGGAGCTGTTTTTT

D gene: .
J gene: TRBJ2-5
clone size: .
V gene: TRBV3-1/TRBV3-2
CDR3 protein: CASSRGRGGETQYF
CDR3 DNA: TGTGCCAGCAGCCGCGGCCGGGGAGGAGAGACCCAGTACTTC

D gene: TRBD1
J gene: TRBJ2-7
clone size: .
V gene: TRBV4-1
CDR3 protein: CASSQAHFRDSYEQYF
CDR3 DNA: TGCGCCAGCAGCCAAGCGCATTTCCGGGACAGCTACGAGCAGTACTTC

D gene: .
J gene: TRBJ2-3
clone size: .
V gene: TRBV7-2
CDR3 protein: CASSRKGHTLTDTQYF
CDR3 DNA: TGTGCCAGCAGCCGGAAGGGACACACTCTCACAGATACGCAGTATTTT

D gene: .
J gene: TRBJ2-5
clone size: .
V gene: TRBV3-1/TRBV3-2
CDR3 protein: CASSQQVQETQYF
CDR3 DNA: TGTGCCAGCAGCCAACAGGTTCAAGAGACCCAGTACTTC